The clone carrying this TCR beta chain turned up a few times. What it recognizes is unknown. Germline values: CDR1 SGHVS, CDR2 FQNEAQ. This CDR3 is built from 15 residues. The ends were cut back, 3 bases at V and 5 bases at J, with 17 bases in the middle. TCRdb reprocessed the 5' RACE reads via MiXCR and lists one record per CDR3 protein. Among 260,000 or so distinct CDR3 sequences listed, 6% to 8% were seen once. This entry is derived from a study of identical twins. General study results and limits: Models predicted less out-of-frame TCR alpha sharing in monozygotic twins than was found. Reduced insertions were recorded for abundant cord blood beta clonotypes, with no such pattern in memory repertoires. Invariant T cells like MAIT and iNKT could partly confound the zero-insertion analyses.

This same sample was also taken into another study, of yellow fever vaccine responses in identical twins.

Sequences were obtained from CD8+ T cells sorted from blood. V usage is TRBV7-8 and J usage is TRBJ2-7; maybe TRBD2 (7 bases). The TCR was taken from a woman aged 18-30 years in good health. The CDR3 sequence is CASSFRGRELDEQYF. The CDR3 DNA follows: TGTGCCAGCAGCTTTCGGGGGCGGGAGCTGGACGAGCAGTACTTC.